The T cell receptor (beta chain) described here comes from a study of identical twins. Trimming stripped 1 base from V and 8 bases from J, with 13 bases between. Germline CDR1 SEHNR, CDR2 FQNEAQ (reference sequence). This CDR3 is 14 amino acids long. TCRdb reprocessed the 5' RACE reads via MiXCR and lists one record per CDR3 protein. The table includes roughly 750,000 distinct CDR3 sequences, 21% detected once. This sample also appeared in a second study, on T cells expressing NK-cell markers. From that study: CD3+CD56+NKG2C+, CD3+CD56+NKG2C- and CD3+CD56-NKG2C+ T cells, once sorted, supplied the TCR beta repertoires. Once again these clonotypes came out on top in the CD3+CD56-NKG2C+ fraction of four donors.

The sequenced material came from PBMCs. The clonotype originates from a woman younger than 30 in good health. V usage is TRBV7-9 and J usage is TRBJ2-3; TRBD2 might be the D (5 bases). The CDR3 protein is CASSLVLVTSTQYF. CDR3 sequence (DNA): TGTGCCAGCAGCTTAGTGTTGGTCACTAGTACGCAGTATTTT.